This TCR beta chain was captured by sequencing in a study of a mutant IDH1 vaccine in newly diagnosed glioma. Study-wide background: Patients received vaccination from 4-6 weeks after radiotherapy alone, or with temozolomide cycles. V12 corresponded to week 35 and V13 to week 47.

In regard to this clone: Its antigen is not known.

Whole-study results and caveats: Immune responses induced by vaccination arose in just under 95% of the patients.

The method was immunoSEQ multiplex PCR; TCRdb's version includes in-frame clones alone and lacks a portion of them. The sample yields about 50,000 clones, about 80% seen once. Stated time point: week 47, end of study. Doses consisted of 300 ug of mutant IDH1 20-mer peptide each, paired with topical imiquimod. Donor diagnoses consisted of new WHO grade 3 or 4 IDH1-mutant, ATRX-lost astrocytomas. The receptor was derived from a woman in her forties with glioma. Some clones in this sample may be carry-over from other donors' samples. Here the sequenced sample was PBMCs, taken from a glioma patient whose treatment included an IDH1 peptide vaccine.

For the CDR3, the DNA is TGTGCCAGTAGTATAGGGCGGACTACCCCAGAGACCCAGTACTTC. Protein product: CASSIGRTTPETQYF. The genes are TRBV19 and TRBJ2-5, with D possibly matching TRBD2 (6 bases). V lost 1 base to trimming and J lost 4 bases, with 13 bases between them. Germline assignment: CDR1 LNHDA and CDR2 SQIVND (reference sequence). The CDR3 extends over 15 amino acids.